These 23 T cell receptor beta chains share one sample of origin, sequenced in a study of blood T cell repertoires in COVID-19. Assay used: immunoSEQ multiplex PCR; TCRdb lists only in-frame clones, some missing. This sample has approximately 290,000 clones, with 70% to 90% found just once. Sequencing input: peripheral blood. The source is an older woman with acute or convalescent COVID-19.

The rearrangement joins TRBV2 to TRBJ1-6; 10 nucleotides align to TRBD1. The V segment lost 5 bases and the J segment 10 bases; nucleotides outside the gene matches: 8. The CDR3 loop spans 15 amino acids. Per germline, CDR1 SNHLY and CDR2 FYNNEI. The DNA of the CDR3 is TGTGCCAGCAGTCCACCGGACAGGGGGGACTCACCCCTCCACTTT. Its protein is CASSPPDRGDSPLHF.

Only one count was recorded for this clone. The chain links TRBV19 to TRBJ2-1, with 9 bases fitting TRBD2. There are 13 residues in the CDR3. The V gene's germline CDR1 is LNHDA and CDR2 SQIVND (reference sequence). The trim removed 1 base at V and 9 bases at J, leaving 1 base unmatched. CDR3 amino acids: CASSIVSGGEQFF. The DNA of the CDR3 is TGTGCCAGTAGTATAGTTAGCGGGGGTGAGCAGTTCTTC.

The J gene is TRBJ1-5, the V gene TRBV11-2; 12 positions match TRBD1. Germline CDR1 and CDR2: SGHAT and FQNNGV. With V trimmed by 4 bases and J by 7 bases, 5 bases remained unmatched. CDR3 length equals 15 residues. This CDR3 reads CASSSGQGARQPQHF. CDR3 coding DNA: TGTGCCAGCAGCTCGGGACAGGGGGCACGGCAGCCCCAGCATTTT.

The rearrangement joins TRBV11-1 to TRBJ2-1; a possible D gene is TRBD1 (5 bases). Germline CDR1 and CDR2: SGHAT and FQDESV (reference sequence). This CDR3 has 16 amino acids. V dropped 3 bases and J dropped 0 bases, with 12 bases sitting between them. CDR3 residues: CASSLRGASSYNEQFF. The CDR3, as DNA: TGTGCCAGCAGCTTGCGTGGGGCAAGCTCCTACAATGAGCAGTTCTTC. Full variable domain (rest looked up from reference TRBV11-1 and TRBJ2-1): EAEVAQSPRYKITEKSQAVAFWCDPISGHATLYWYRQILGQGPELLVQFQDESVVDDSQLPKDRFSAERLKGVDSTLKIQPAELGDSAMYLCASSLRGASSYNEQFFGPGTRLTVL.

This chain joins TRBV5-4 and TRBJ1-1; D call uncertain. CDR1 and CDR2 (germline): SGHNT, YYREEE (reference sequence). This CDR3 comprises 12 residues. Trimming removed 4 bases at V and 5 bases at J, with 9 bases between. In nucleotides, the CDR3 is TGTGCCAGCAGCCGGGGTGGAACTGAAGCTTTCTTT. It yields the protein CASSRGGTEAFF.

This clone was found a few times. The CDR3 nucleotides read TGCGCCAGCAGCCGTGGCGAGGGGGCCGGACGGACTGAAGCTTTCTTT. It translates to CASSRGEGAGRTEAFF. The chain joins TRBV4-1 to TRBJ1-1, with TRBD1 matching 7 bases. The CDR3 consists of 16 residues. Germline trimming cut 4 bases from V and 5 bases from J; bases unmatched to any gene: 13. Looked up from germline, CDR1 is MGHRA and CDR2 is YSYEKL.

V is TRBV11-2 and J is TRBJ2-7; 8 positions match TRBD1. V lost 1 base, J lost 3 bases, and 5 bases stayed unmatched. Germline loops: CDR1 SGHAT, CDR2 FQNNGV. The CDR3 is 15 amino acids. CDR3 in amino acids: CASSLAPGQDYEQYF. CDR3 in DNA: TGTGCCAGCAGCTTAGCCCCGGGACAGGACTACGAGCAGTACTTC.

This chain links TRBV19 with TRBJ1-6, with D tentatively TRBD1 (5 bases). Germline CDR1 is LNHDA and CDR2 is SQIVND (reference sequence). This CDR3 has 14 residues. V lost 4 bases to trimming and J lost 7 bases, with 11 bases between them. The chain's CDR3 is CASSKTEPNSPLHF. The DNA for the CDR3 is TGTGCCAGTAGTAAGACAGAGCCAAATTCACCCCTCCACTTT. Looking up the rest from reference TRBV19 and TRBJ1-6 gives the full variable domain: DGGITQSPKYLFRKEGQNVTLSCEQNLNHDAMYWYRQDPGQGLRLIYYSQIVNDFQKGDIAEGYSVSREKKESFPLTVTSAQKNPTAFYLCASSKTEPNSPLHFGNGTRLTVT.

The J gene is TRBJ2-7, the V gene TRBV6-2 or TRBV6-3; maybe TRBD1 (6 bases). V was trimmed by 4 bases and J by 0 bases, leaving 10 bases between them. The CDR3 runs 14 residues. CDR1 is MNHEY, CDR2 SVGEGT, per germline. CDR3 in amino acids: CASSFAGASYEQYF. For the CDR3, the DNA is TGTGCCAGCAGTTTCGCAGGGGCCTCCTACGAGCAGTACTTC.

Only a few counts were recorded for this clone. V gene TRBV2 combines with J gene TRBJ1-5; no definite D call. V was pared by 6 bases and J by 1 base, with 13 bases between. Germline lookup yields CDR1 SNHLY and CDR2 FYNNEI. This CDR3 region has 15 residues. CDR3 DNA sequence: TGTGCCAGCAGCGGGCGGGGAGGAAGCAATCAGCCCCAGCATTTT. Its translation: CASSGRGGSNQPQHF.

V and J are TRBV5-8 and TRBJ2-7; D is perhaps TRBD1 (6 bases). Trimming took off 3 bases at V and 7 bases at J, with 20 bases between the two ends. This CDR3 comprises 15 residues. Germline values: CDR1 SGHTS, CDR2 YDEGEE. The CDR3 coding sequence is TGTGCCAGCAGCTCGACCTGGACAGCGCCACTGGAGCAGTACTTC. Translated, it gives CASSSTWTAPLEQYF.

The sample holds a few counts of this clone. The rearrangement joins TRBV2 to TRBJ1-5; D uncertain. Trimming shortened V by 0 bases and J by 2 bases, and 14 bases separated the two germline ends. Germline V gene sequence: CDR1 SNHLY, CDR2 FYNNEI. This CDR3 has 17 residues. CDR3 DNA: TGTGCCAGCAGTGAAGCGCTTATGGCAGGCGGCAATCAGCCCCAGCATTTT. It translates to CASSEALMAGGNQPQHF.

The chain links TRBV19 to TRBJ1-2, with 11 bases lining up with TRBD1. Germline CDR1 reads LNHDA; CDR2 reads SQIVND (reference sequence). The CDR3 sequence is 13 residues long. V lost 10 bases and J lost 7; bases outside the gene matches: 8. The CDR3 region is CATQGQGAGGYTF. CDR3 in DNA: TGTGCCACTCAAGGACAGGGGGCGGGTGGCTACACCTTC.

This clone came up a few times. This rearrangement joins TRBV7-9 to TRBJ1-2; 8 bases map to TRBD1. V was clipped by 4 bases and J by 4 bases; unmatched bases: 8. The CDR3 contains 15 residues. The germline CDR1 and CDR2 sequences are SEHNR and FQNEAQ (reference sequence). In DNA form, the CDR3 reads TGTGCCAGCAGCTCCGCCGACAGGGGAGGCTATGGCTACACCTTC. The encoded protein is CASSSADRGGYGYTF. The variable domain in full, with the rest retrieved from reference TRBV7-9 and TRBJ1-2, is DTGVSQNPRHKITKRGQNVTFRCDPISEHNRLYWYRQTLGQGPEFLTYFQNEAQLEKSRLLSDRFSAERPKGSFSTLEIQRTEQGDSAMYLCASSSADRGGYGYTFGSGTRLTVV.

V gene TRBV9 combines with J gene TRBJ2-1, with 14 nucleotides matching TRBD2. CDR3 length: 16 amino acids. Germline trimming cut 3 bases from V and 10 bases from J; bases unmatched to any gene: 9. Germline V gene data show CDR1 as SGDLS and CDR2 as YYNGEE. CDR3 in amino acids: CASSDGTSGGYEEQFF. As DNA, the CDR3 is TGTGCCAGCAGCGACGGGACTAGCGGGGGTTACGAGGAGCAGTTCTTC.

CDR3: CASSLARDTSTEAFF. The CDR3 coding sequence is TGTGCCAGCAGCTTAGCCCGGGACACTTCCACTGAAGCTTTCTTT. J is TRBJ1-1 and V is TRBV7-2; D may be TRBD1 (6 bases). Trimming removed 0 bases from V and 4 bases from J, with 12 bases in between. The germline V gene encodes CDR1 SGHTA and CDR2 FQGNSA. The CDR3 extends over 15 amino acids.

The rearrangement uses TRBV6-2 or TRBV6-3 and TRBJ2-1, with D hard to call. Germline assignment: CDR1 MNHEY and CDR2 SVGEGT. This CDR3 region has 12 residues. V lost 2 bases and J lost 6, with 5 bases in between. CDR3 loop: CASSYTGNEQFF. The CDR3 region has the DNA TGTGCCAGCAGTTACACTGGCAATGAGCAGTTCTTC.

DNA of the CDR3: TGCGCCAGCAGCCAAGACAGGGTACGTGGCTACACCTTC. Protein product: CASSQDRVRGYTF. This rearrangement joins TRBV4-1 to TRBJ1-2, with D perhaps TRBD1 (5 bases). Germline V gene sequence: CDR1 MGHRA, CDR2 YSYEKL. Trimming stripped 0 bases from V and 7 bases from J, with 9 bases between. The CDR3 runs 13 residues.

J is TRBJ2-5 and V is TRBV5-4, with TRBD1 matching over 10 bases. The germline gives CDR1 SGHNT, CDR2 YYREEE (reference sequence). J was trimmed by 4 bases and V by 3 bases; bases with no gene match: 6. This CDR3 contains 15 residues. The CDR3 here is CASSWGQGHRETQYF. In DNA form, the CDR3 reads TGTGCCAGCAGCTGGGGACAGGGGCATCGAGAGACCCAGTACTTC.

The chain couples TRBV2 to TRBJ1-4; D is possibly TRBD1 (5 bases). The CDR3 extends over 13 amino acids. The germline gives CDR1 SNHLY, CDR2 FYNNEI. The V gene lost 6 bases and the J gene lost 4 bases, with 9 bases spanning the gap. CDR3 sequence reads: CASREGNNEKLFF. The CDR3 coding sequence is TGTGCCAGCAGGGAGGGGAATAATGAAAAACTGTTTTTT.

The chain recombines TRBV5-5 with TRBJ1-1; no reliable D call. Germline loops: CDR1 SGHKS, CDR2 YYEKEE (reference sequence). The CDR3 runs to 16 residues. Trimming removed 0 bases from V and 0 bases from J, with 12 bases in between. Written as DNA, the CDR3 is TGTGCCAGCAGCTTGGGTCCCAACGCGATGAACACTGAAGCTTTCTTT. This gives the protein CASSLGPNAMNTEAFF.

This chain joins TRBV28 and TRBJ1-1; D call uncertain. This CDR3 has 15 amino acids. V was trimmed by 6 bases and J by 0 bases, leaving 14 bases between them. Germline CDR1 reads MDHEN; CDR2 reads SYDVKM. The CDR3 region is CASSLWSSVNTEAFF. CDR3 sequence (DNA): TGTGCCAGCAGCCTTTGGTCGTCGGTGAACACTGAAGCTTTCTTT. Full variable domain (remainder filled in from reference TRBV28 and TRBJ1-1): DVKVTQSSRYLVKRTGEKVFLECVQDMDHENMFWYRQDPGLGLRLIYFSYDVKMKEKGDIPEGYSVSREKKERFSLILESASTNQTSMYLCASSLWSSVNTEAFFGQGTRLTVV.

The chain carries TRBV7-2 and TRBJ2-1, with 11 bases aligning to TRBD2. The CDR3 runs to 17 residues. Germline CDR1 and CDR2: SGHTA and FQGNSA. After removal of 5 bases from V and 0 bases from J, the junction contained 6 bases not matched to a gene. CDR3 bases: TGTGCCAGCAGCCGTGGGACTAGCGGCCTCTCCTACAATGAGCAGTTCTTC. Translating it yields CASSRGTSGLSYNEQFF.